The 7 T cell receptor beta chains in this list originate from one sample, sequenced in a study of blood T cell repertoires in COVID-19. Clones were sequenced by immunoSEQ multiplex PCR, and TCRdb holds only the in-frame ones, with some missing. The data contain 280,000 or so clones, around 85% of them singletons. The sequenced sample consisted of PBMCs or T cells enriched from blood (not recorded which). These receptors all come from a young man who had recovered from COVID-19.

The rearrangement links TRBV15 to TRBJ1-5; D perhaps matches TRBD1 (6 bases). Trimming took off 0 bases at V and 5 bases at J, with 11 bases between the two ends. CDR3 length: 15 residues. Per germline, CDR1 LNHNV and CDR2 YYDKDF (reference sequence). The CDR3 coding sequence is TGTGCCACCAGCAGAGAGCTTACAGGGTATCAGCCCCAGCATTTT. It yields the protein CATSRELTGYQPQHF.

This clone came up a few times. The J gene is TRBJ1-5, the V gene TRBV7-9; D is ambiguous. V lost 1 base, J lost 5 bases, and 6 bases lay in between. Germline V gives CDR1 SEHNR, CDR2 FQNEAQ (reference sequence). This CDR3 has 13 residues. CDR3 protein: CASSLGADQPQHF. The CDR3 bases are TGTGCCAGCAGCTTAGGGGCCGATCAGCCCCAGCATTTT.

This clone came up once. This CDR3 is also generated by other DNA sequences in the sample. The genes are TRBV6-5 and TRBJ1-6; TRBD1 is a possible D gene (6 bases). Trimming left V 0 bases short and J 10 bases short, with 7 bases between. Germline V gene sequence: CDR1 MNHEY, CDR2 SVGAGI. The CDR3 has 13 residues. This chain's CDR3 is CASSYSRGSPLHF. The CDR3 nucleotides are TGTGCCAGCAGTTACTCGAGGGGGTCACCCCTCCACTTT.

The chain recombines TRBV2 with TRBJ1-5, with D uncertain. This CDR3 spans 14 amino acids. The V and J ends lost 6 bases and 2 bases respectively, with 11 bases between them. CDR1 is SNHLY, CDR2 FYNNEI, per germline. In DNA, the CDR3 is TGTGCCAGCAGGGTATCATCGGGCAATCAGCCCCAGCATTTT. It specifies CASRVSSGNQPQHF.

J is TRBJ1-6 and V is TRBV10-3; tentatively, D is TRBD1 (6 bases). The germline V gene encodes CDR1 ENHRY and CDR2 SYGVKD. With 6 bases removed from V and 7 bases from J, the gap between germline ends came to 16 bases. The CDR3 covers 15 residues. CDR3: CAIRDTGTRNSPLHF. CDR3 bases: TGTGCCATCAGGGACACCGGGACAAGAAATTCACCCCTCCACTTT.

The chain combines TRBV11-2 with TRBJ2-3, with 8 nucleotides matching TRBD2. The germline V gene has CDR1 SGHAT and CDR2 FQNNGV. CDR3 length equals 19 residues. V shed 1 base, J shed 0 bases, and the junction held 12 bases outside the gene matches. CDR3 in DNA: TGTGCCAGCAGCTTAGGCGTTGGCAGCGGGGGACTTAGCACAGATACGCAGTATTTT. Residues: CASSLGVGSGGLSTDTQYF.

The chain employs TRBV27 and TRBJ1-5; no definite D call. This CDR3 contains 13 residues. CDR1 is MNHEY, CDR2 SMNVEV, per germline (reference sequence). V was cut by 5 bases and J by 4 bases, with 9 bases left in between. The CDR3 spells CASSVNKNQPQHF. CDR3 nucleotides: TGTGCCAGCAGTGTAAACAAGAATCAGCCCCAGCATTTT.